These T cell receptor beta chains were read from a single sample in a study of tumor and adjacent non-tumor tissue in lung cancer. TCRdb reprocessed the multiplex PCR reads with MiXCR, giving one entry per CDR3 protein. The sample yields about 50,000 distinct CDR3 sequences, 74% seen once. The sequenced material came from distant non-tumor lung tissue. Receptor source: a woman aged 60 to 75 with non-small cell lung cancer. Each CDR3 is given with its conserved first and last residue. A D gene is named only where the DNA matches it firmly. The size field is filled for only some rows; it gives once, few, many or a size class.

size,length,V,D,J,DNA,CDR3
-,13,TRBV11-2,TRBD1,TRBJ1-5,TGTGCTAGCTCCCGGGACAGGGATCAGCCCCAGCATTTT,CASSRDRDQPQHF
-,19,TRBV4-1,TRBD2,TRBJ2-1,TGCGCCGACAGCCATCCGGGACTAGCGGGAGGGCCCGGGAAGAATGAGCAGTTCTTC,CADSHPGLAGGPGKNEQFF
-,14,TRBV20-1,-,TRBJ1-6,TGCAATGCGGAAGGGGACTCCTATAATTCACCCCTCCACTTT,CNAEGDSYNSPLHF
-,12,TRBV29-1,-,TRBJ1-4,TGCAGCGTTATGAAGGGGAGGGAAAAACTGTTTTTT,CSVMKGREKLFF
-,15,TRBV5-1,-,TRBJ2-1,TGCGCCAGCAGCAACGGGGACACGGCCAAGAATGGGCAGTTCTTC,CASSNGDTAKNGQFF
-,14,TRBV15,TRBD1,TRBJ1-4,TGTACCATCAGCAGGGGGCTGATGGGTGAAAAACTGTTTTTT,CTISRGLMGEKLFF
-,16,TRBV4-3,-,TRBJ2-7,TGCGCCAGCAGCCAAGAAGATAAGGCAGGGGTCCACGAGCAGTATTTC,CASSQEDKAGVHEQYF
-,15,TRBV6-5,TRBD2,TRBJ2-1,TGTGCCAGCAGTTATTGCGGGACTAATGTTGATGAGCAGTTCTTC,CASSYCGTNVDEQFF
-,16,TRBV6-2/TRBV6-3,TRBD1,TRBJ1-1,TGTGCCAGCAGTTACGCCGGGACAGGGCTTAATACTGAAGCTTTGTTT,CASSYAGTGLNTEALF
-,16,TRBV20-1,TRBD1,TRBJ2-3,TGCAGTGCTACACCCGGCAGGGGGCAACTCACAGATACGCAGTATTTT,CSATPGRGQLTDTQYF
-,13,TRBV6-2/TRBV6-3,-,TRBJ1-1,TGTTCCAGCAGGGACGGAATGAAGACTGAAGCTTTCTTT,CSSRDGMKTEAFF
once,12,TRBV10-3,TRBD1,TRBJ1-1,TGTGCCATCAGTCAGGGGGTCCGTGAAGCTTTCTTT,CAISQGVREAFF
many,15,TRBV28,TRBD2,TRBJ2-3,TGTGCCAGCAGTTTACCTAGCGGCCACACAGATACGCAGTATTTT,CASSLPSGHTDTQYF
-,12,TRBV29-1,-,TRBJ1-1,TGCAACGTGCTCTCAGGGAACTCTGAAGCTTTCTTT,CNVLSGNSEAFF
-,16,TRBV29-1,-,TRBJ2-1,TGCAGCGTTGAAGATAGGAAAGCACTCTCCTACAATGAGGACTTCTTC,CSVEDRKALSYNEDFF
-,12,TRBV14,-,TRBJ2-7,TGTGCCAGCAGCCCAGACCACCGCGAAGAGTACTTC,CASSPDHREEYF
-,15,TRBV6-6,-,TRBJ2-3,TGTGCCAGCAGTAATAGGGGGAAGGCGTCAGATACACAGTATTTT,CASSNRGKASDTQYF
-,13,TRBV6-1,-,TRBJ1-1,TGTGTCAGCAGTGATTGGGGAAACACTGAAGCTTTCTTT,CVSSDWGNTEAFF
-,15,TRBV11-2,-,TRBJ2-3,TGTGCCGGCAGCGCCACCGAGACGACCACAGATACGCAGTATTTT,CAGSATETTTDTQYF
once,13,TRBV14,-,TRBJ1-5,TGTACCAGCAGCCAGGGGCGGGATCAGCCCCAGCATTTT,CTSSQGRDQPQHF
many,17,TRBV5-4,TRBD1,TRBJ2-2,TGTGCCAGCAGCTTGGGAGCTGGACAGGGATACGCCGGGGAGCTGTTTTTT,CASSLGAGQGYAGELFF
-,11,TRBV12-3/TRBV12-4,-,TRBJ1-4,TGTGCCAGCATCCACAGAGGAGAATTGTTTTTT,CASIHRGELFF
-,15,TRBV4-3,-,TRBJ1-1,TGCGCCAGCAGCCAAGAGGGGGGTATTCGAGCTGAAGCTTTCTTT,CASSQEGGIRAEAFF
-,15,TRBV11-2,-,TRBJ2-2,TGTGCCCAGCTTAGTATTGGGGCGCACACCGGGGAGCTGTTTTTT,CAQLSIGAHTGELFF
-,13,TRBV11-2,-,TRBJ1-1,TGTGCCAGAAGTCTAGACGAGTACACTGAAGCTTTCTTT,CARSLDEYTEAFF
-,12,TRBV6-5,-,TRBJ2-2,TGTGCCGGCAGACAAAACACCGGGGAGCTGTTTTTT,CAGRQNTGELFF
many,16,TRBV29-1,-,TRBJ1-1,TGCAGCGTTGAAGATCTTAAATACTTCATGAACACTGAAGCTTTCTTT,CSVEDLKYFMNTEAFF
-,16,TRBV11-3,-,TRBJ2-3,TGTACCAGCAGCCCCCGCCAGAAGGAGGGCACAGATACGAAGTATTTT,CTSSPRQKEGTDTKYF
-,13,TRBV5-5,-,TRBJ1-1,TGTGTCAGCAGCAGGACAGAAAACACTGAAGCTTTCTTT,CVSSRTENTEAFF
-,12,TRBV29-1,-,TRBJ2-1,TGCAGCGTTGGCGACTGTGCGGGTGAACAGTTCTTC,CSVGDCAGEQFF
-,15,TRBV11-2,TRBD1,TRBJ2-5,TGTGTCGGCAGCTCGACAGGGACAGGGGGCGGGACCCACTACTTC,CVGSSTGTGGGTHYF
-,18,TRBV11-2,TRBD1,TRBJ2-7,TGTGACAGCAGCTCAGCCGGGACAGCGTATCAAGTCTCCTACGAGCAGTACTTC,CDSSSAGTAYQVSYEQYF
-,14,TRBV6-2/TRBV6-3,TRBD1,TRBJ2-1,TGTGCCAGCAGTCTACAGGGGACAGCTAATGAGCAGTTCTTC,CASSLQGTANEQFF
few,15,TRBV19,TRBD2,TRBJ2-1,TGTGCCAGTAGTCAGCCGACTAGCGGGAGTAATGAGCAGTTCTTC,CASSQPTSGSNEQFF
many,15,TRBV6-2/TRBV6-3,TRBD1,TRBJ2-2,TGTGCCAGCAGTGAAAGGGGGCGCAGCACCGGGGAGCTGTTTTTT,CASSERGRSTGELFF